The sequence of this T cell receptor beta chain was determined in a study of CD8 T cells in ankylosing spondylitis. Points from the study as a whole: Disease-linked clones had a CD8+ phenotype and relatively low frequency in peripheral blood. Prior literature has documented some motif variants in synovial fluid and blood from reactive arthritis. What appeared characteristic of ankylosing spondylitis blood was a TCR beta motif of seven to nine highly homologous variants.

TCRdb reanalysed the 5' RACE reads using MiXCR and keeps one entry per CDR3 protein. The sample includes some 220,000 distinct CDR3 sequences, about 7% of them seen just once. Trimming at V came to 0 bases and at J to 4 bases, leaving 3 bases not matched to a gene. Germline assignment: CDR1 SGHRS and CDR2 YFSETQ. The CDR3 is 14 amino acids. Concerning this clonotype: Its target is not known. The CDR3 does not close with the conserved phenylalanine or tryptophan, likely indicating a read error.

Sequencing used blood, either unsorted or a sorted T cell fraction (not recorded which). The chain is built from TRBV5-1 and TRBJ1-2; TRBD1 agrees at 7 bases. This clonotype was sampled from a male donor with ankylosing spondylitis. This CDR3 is CASSLETGFYGYTL. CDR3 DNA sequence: TGCGCCAGCAGCTTGGAGACAGGGTTCTATGGCTACACCCTC.